These T cell receptor beta chains were read from a single sample in a study of blood T cell repertoires in COVID-19. Method: immunoSEQ multiplex PCR; TCRdb's copy keeps in-frame clones and lacks some. The data contain around 300,000 clones, more than 70% of them singletons. Input material: peripheral blood. The origin of the receptors is a man aged 25 to 40 with active or convalescent COVID-19. Both conserved end residues are part of each CDR3. Fields, in order: CDR3 DNA, CDR3 protein, CDR3 length, D gene, J gene, V gene, clone size. A D gene is named only where the DNA matches it firmly. Not every row has a clone size; where given, it reads once, few, many or a size class.

CDR3nt: TGCAGCGTTGAGCAGGATGAGCAGTTCTTC
CDR3aa: CSVEQDEQFF
len: 10
d_gene: .
j_gene: TRBJ2-1
v_gene: TRBV29-1
abundance: few

CDR3nt: TGTGCCAGCTCACCACTTCGCAGGGGAGTATTGAATGAGCAGTTCTTC
CDR3aa: CASSPLRRGVLNEQFF
len: 16
d_gene: .
j_gene: TRBJ2-1
v_gene: TRBV18
abundance: few

CDR3nt: TGTGCCAGCTCACCACCTCAGGGACTAGCCAAAAACATTCAGTACTTC
CDR3aa: CASSPPQGLAKNIQYF
len: 16
d_gene: .
j_gene: TRBJ2-4
v_gene: TRBV18
abundance: .

CDR3nt: TGTGCCAGCAGCTTAATCCCGGGACTAAACAGCCACGAGCAGTACTTC
CDR3aa: CASSLIPGLNSHEQYF
len: 16
d_gene: TRBD2
j_gene: TRBJ2-7
v_gene: TRBV11-2
abundance: .

CDR3nt: TGTGCCAGCTCCTGGACAGGCGACAATGAGCAGTTCTTC
CDR3aa: CASSWTGDNEQFF
len: 13
d_gene: TRBD1
j_gene: TRBJ2-1
v_gene: TRBV18
abundance: once

CDR3nt: TGTGCCAGCGGGGGACAGATTAACACTGAAGCTTTCTTT
CDR3aa: CASGGQINTEAFF
len: 13
d_gene: TRBD1
j_gene: TRBJ1-1
v_gene: TRBV25-1
abundance: once

CDR3nt: TGTGCCAGCAAGTGGGAGGCCTACAATGAGCAGTTCTTC
CDR3aa: CASKWEAYNEQFF
len: 13
d_gene: .
j_gene: TRBJ2-1
v_gene: TRBV12-3/TRBV12-4
abundance: .

CDR3nt: TGCGCCAGCAGCACTCAACCGGGACAGGGGGCCGGAGGTGGCTACACCTTC
CDR3aa: CASSTQPGQGAGGGYTF
len: 17
d_gene: TRBD1
j_gene: TRBJ1-2
v_gene: TRBV5-1
abundance: .

CDR3nt: TGTGCCAGCGCGACAGGTTGGAGCTCCTATAATTCACCCCTCCACTTT
CDR3aa: CASATGWSSYNSPLHF
len: 16
d_gene: .
j_gene: TRBJ1-6
v_gene: TRBV7-2
abundance: .

CDR3nt: TGTGCCAGCAGCGTGGACAGGGGGCGGGCTGAAGCTTTCTTT
CDR3aa: CASSVDRGRAEAFF
len: 14
d_gene: TRBD1
j_gene: TRBJ1-1
v_gene: TRBV6-5
abundance: .

CDR3nt: TGTGCCAGCAGCCTAACAGGGAGAGGCTACAATGAGCAGTTCTTC
CDR3aa: CASSLTGRGYNEQFF
len: 15
d_gene: .
j_gene: TRBJ2-1
v_gene: TRBV6-6
abundance: few

CDR3nt: TGTGCCTGGAGTGCCTGGGGAGTCGGGGAGCTGTTTTTT
CDR3aa: CAWSAWGVGELFF
len: 13
d_gene: .
j_gene: TRBJ2-2
v_gene: TRBV30
abundance: .

CDR3nt: TGCGCCAGCAGCTTGAGCGGGGGCGCTGAGGTCTTC
CDR3aa: CASSLSGGAEVF
len: 12
d_gene: TRBD2
j_gene: TRBJ2-1
v_gene: TRBV5-1
abundance: .

CDR3nt: TGTGCCAGCAGTTTCAGGGGGCGAGGAGAAAAACTGTTTTTT
CDR3aa: CASSFRGRGEKLFF
len: 14
d_gene: TRBD1
j_gene: TRBJ1-4
v_gene: TRBV28
abundance: .

CDR3nt: TGTGCCAGCAGCGCAAGGTTCGGACTAGCAAAGCTCACCGGGGAGCTGTTTTTT
CDR3aa: CASSARFGLAKLTGELFF
len: 18
d_gene: TRBD2
j_gene: TRBJ2-2
v_gene: TRBV9
abundance: .

CDR3nt: TGTGCCAGTAGATTGACAGCTTACACCGGGGAGCTGTTTTTT
CDR3aa: CASRLTAYTGELFF
len: 14
d_gene: .
j_gene: TRBJ2-2
v_gene: TRBV19
abundance: .

CDR3nt: TGTGCCAGCAGTTACGGGCCTGGCTACACCTTC
CDR3aa: CASSYGPGYTF
len: 11
d_gene: .
j_gene: TRBJ1-2
v_gene: TRBV6-2/TRBV6-3
abundance: .

CDR3nt: TGCGCCAGCAGCCAACTCGCTTCCGCCGGGACAGGCTACGAGCAGTACTTC
CDR3aa: CASSQLASAGTGYEQYF
len: 17
d_gene: TRBD1
j_gene: TRBJ2-7
v_gene: TRBV4-3
abundance: .

CDR3nt: TGTGCCAGTAAGGGACTAGGCCCCTACGAGCAGTACTTC
CDR3aa: CASKGLGPYEQYF
len: 13
d_gene: TRBD2
j_gene: TRBJ2-7
v_gene: TRBV19
abundance: .

CDR3nt: TGTGCCACCAGCAGAGATTTGGGAGGAGTTGGGACCCAGTACTTC
CDR3aa: CATSRDLGGVGTQYF
len: 15
d_gene: .
j_gene: TRBJ2-5
v_gene: TRBV15
abundance: .

CDR3nt: TGTGCCAGCGGACAGAACTATGGCTACACCTTC
CDR3aa: CASGQNYGYTF
len: 11
d_gene: .
j_gene: TRBJ1-2
v_gene: TRBV6-6
abundance: .

CDR3nt: TGTGCCAGCAGCCAATTATGGCGGGGGGGTGAGGAGACCCAGTACTTC
CDR3aa: CASSQLWRGGEETQYF
len: 16
d_gene: TRBD2
j_gene: TRBJ2-5
v_gene: TRBV3-1/TRBV3-2
abundance: .

CDR3nt: TGTGCCAGCAGCGGACGTTTACAGGGGGCGGCGGTGATCTTT
CDR3aa: CASSGRLQGAAVIF
len: 14
d_gene: TRBD1
j_gene: TRBJ1-1
v_gene: TRBV14
abundance: .

CDR3nt: TGTGCCATCAGTGAAGGACAGGGGGCGAGGACTGAAGCTTTCTTT
CDR3aa: CAISEGQGARTEAFF
len: 15
d_gene: TRBD1
j_gene: TRBJ1-1
v_gene: TRBV10-3
abundance: .

CDR3nt: TGTGCCAGCAGCGCCCGATCTAGCGGGAGGCCCACAGATACGCAGTATTTT
CDR3aa: CASSARSSGRPTDTQYF
len: 17
d_gene: TRBD2
j_gene: TRBJ2-3
v_gene: TRBV9
abundance: .

CDR3nt: TGTGCCAGCAGTGACGGACAGGGCCGGGCTGAAGCTTTCTTT
CDR3aa: CASSDGQGRAEAFF
len: 14
d_gene: TRBD1
j_gene: TRBJ1-1
v_gene: TRBV6-1
abundance: few

CDR3nt: TGTGCCAGCAGCTTTGGATCGGGGAACGAGCAGTACTTC
CDR3aa: CASSFGSGNEQYF
len: 13
d_gene: .
j_gene: TRBJ2-7
v_gene: TRBV5-5
abundance: .

CDR3nt: TGTGCCAGCAGCCGCCTAGCGGGAACCACAGATACGCAGTATTTT
CDR3aa: CASSRLAGTTDTQYF
len: 15
d_gene: TRBD2
j_gene: TRBJ2-3
v_gene: TRBV7-9
abundance: .

CDR3nt: TGTGCCAGCAGCTTAGTCCAGGGGGAGGCGGAGACCCAGTACTTC
CDR3aa: CASSLVQGEAETQYF
len: 15
d_gene: .
j_gene: TRBJ2-5
v_gene: TRBV7-7
abundance: .

CDR3nt: TGTGCCAGCAGTTCGAACAGTGGAGATACGCAGTATTTT
CDR3aa: CASSSNSGDTQYF
len: 13
d_gene: .
j_gene: TRBJ2-3
v_gene: TRBV6-2/TRBV6-3
abundance: .

CDR3nt: TGCGCCAGCAGCCAAGATCGGGGAACAGGGTCCTACGAGCAGTACTTC
CDR3aa: CASSQDRGTGSYEQYF
len: 16
d_gene: .
j_gene: TRBJ2-7
v_gene: TRBV4-1
abundance: .

CDR3nt: TGTGCCAGCAGCTTAGGGGACAGGGGGCGAGTCCACTATGGCTACACCTTC
CDR3aa: CASSLGDRGRVHYGYTF
len: 17
d_gene: TRBD1
j_gene: TRBJ1-2
v_gene: TRBV11-3
abundance: .

CDR3nt: TGCGCCAGCAGCCAAGATACGCCGGGACTAGCGGTCTCCTACGAGCAGTACTTC
CDR3aa: CASSQDTPGLAVSYEQYF
len: 18
d_gene: TRBD2
j_gene: TRBJ2-7
v_gene: TRBV4-3
abundance: .

CDR3nt: TGTGCCAGCAGCACCATAGCGGGGGGACGGGAGACCCAGTACTTC
CDR3aa: CASSTIAGGRETQYF
len: 15
d_gene: TRBD2
j_gene: TRBJ2-5
v_gene: TRBV11-3
abundance: .

CDR3nt: TGTGCCAGCAGCTGGGACCGGACAGTCTACGAGCAGTACTTC
CDR3aa: CASSWDRTVYEQYF
len: 14
d_gene: .
j_gene: TRBJ2-7
v_gene: TRBV5-6
abundance: .

CDR3nt: TGTGCCAGCTTACAGGGGCCCATGAACACTGAAGCTTTCTTT
CDR3aa: CASLQGPMNTEAFF
len: 14
d_gene: TRBD1
j_gene: TRBJ1-1
v_gene: TRBV7-8
abundance: few

CDR3nt: TGTGCCTGGAGTGTCGTAAGGGGGACCGGCAACACTGAAGCTTTCTTT
CDR3aa: CAWSVVRGTGNTEAFF
len: 16
d_gene: .
j_gene: TRBJ1-1
v_gene: TRBV30
abundance: .

CDR3nt: TGTGCCAGCAGTACTGAGGGGGCGCGGATCTATGGCTACACCTTC
CDR3aa: CASSTEGARIYGYTF
len: 15
d_gene: TRBD1
j_gene: TRBJ1-2
v_gene: TRBV6-6
abundance: .

CDR3nt: TGTGCCAGCAGTTCCCCCCCGGGACAGGGGGCTAACTATGGCTACACCTTC
CDR3aa: CASSSPPGQGANYGYTF
len: 17
d_gene: TRBD1
j_gene: TRBJ1-2
v_gene: TRBV6-2/TRBV6-3
abundance: .

CDR3nt: TGCGCCAGCAGCCGGGACAGTGGCCCCTACGAGCAGTACTTC
CDR3aa: CASSRDSGPYEQYF
len: 14
d_gene: TRBD1
j_gene: TRBJ2-7
v_gene: TRBV4-3
abundance: .

CDR3nt: TGCGCCAGCAGCTTGGAAGGGACAGCTTTCTCTGGAAACACCATATATTTT
CDR3aa: CASSLEGTAFSGNTIYF
len: 17
d_gene: TRBD1
j_gene: TRBJ1-3
v_gene: TRBV5-1
abundance: .

CDR3nt: TGTGCCAGCGGAGAAGAGACCCAGTACTTC
CDR3aa: CASGEETQYF
len: 10
d_gene: .
j_gene: TRBJ2-5
v_gene: TRBV6-1
abundance: .

CDR3nt: TGTGCCATCAGTGGTGGACAGGGCTCTGGCTACACCTTC
CDR3aa: CAISGGQGSGYTF
len: 13
d_gene: TRBD1
j_gene: TRBJ1-2
v_gene: TRBV10-3
abundance: .

CDR3nt: TGTGCCAGCTCCTCCCCGGGGCAGGGGGCCTGGAACACTGAAGCTTTCTTT
CDR3aa: CASSSPGQGAWNTEAFF
len: 17
d_gene: TRBD1
j_gene: TRBJ1-1
v_gene: TRBV28
abundance: .

CDR3nt: TGTGCCAGCAGCGCGTCCGGGACTTTCGCTCCCGGAAAACTGTTTTTT
CDR3aa: CASSASGTFAPGKLFF
len: 16
d_gene: .
j_gene: TRBJ1-4
v_gene: TRBV7-9
abundance: .

CDR3nt: TGTGCCAGCAGCGCTCGGACAGTGAATTCACCCCTCCACTTT
CDR3aa: CASSARTVNSPLHF
len: 14
d_gene: .
j_gene: TRBJ1-6
v_gene: TRBV9
abundance: .